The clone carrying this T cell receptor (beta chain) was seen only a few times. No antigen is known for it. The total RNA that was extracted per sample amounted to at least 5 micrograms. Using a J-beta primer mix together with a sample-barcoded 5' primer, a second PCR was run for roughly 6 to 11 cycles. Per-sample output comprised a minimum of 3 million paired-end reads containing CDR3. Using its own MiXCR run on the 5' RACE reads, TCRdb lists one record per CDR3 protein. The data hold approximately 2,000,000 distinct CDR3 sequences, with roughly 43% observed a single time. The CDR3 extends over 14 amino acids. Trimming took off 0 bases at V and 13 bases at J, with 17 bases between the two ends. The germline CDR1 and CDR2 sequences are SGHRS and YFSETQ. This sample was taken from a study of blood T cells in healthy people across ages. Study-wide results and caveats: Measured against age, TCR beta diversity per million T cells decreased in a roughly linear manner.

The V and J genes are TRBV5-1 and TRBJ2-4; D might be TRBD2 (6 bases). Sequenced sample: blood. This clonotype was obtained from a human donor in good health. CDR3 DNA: TGCGCCAGCAGCTTGGGTAGCAGCTTACGGGAGCAGTACTTC. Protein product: CASSLGSSLREQYF. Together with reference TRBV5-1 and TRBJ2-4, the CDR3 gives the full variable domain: KAGVTQTPRYLIKTRGQQVTLSCSPISGHRSVSWYQQTPGQGLQFLFEYFSETQRNKGNFPGRFSGRQFSNSRSEMNVSTLELGDSALYLCASSLGSSLREQYFGAGTRLSVL.